This T cell receptor beta chain stems from a study of blood T cell repertoires in COVID-19. Study-wide background: PBMCs, B-cell-depleted T cells, or T cells provided the cDNA or gDNA that made up the material.

Those who participated ranged in age from roughly 18 to 89 years and resided in around 22 US areas. Clinical histories supplied by participants themselves formed the basis of cohort assignment. Among Cohort 3 donors, those recovered had two negative PCRs, clearance, or symptom resolution. Germline lookup yields CDR1 MNHEY and CDR2 SMNVEV (reference sequence). This CDR3 region has 14 residues. The ends lost 6 bases at V and 3 bases at J; junction bases unmatched: 7. The table came from immunoSEQ multiplex PCR; TCRdb's copy has only in-frame clones and leaves some out. The sample carries approximately 230,000 clones, more than 75% recorded once.

This rearrangement joins TRBV27 to TRBJ1-1; TRBD1 aligns across 7 bases. The source material was PBMCs or T cells enriched from blood (not recorded which). The TCR comes from a man aged 35 to 55 who had recovered from COVID-19. The CDR3 here is CASRGDSYYTEAFF. CDR3 DNA: TGTGCCAGCAGGGGGGACAGCTATTACACTGAAGCTTTCTTT.